These 18 T cell receptor beta chains share one sample of origin, sequenced in a study of cytomegalovirus exposure and HLA in healthy donors. The PCR used 60 Vbeta and 13 Jbeta primers. Profiled with immunoSEQ multiplex PCR; TCRdb holds only in-frame clones, not every one. The table lists 140,000 or so clones, around a tenth of them singletons. Sequenced material: PBMCs. The receptors were sampled from a male donor in good health and CMV-seronegative.

This clone was observed once. J is TRBJ2-7 and V is TRBV19, with 7 nucleotides matching TRBD1. Losses at the gene ends were 6 bases for V and 2 bases for J; bases not matched to a gene: 10. The CDR3 totals 15 residues. In germline, CDR1 is LNHDA, CDR2 SQIVND (reference sequence). CDR3 DNA sequence: TGTGCCAGTAGACCTTATGGGGACAGACCCTACGAGCAGTACTTC. Protein product: CASRPYGDRPYEQYF.

The V call is TRBV5-1, the J call TRBJ2-7, with 8 bases identical to TRBD1. Germline assignment: CDR1 SGHRS and CDR2 YFSETQ. The CDR3 consists of 15 residues. V lost 2 bases, J lost 5 bases, and 9 bases stayed unmatched. The CDR3 bases are TGCGCCAGCAGCTTCGCTGGACAGGGTGGGGACGAGCAGTACTTC. Its protein product is CASSFAGQGGDEQYF. The variable domain in full, with the rest retrieved from reference TRBV5-1 and TRBJ2-7, is KAGVTQTPRYLIKTRGQQVTLSCSPISGHRSVSWYQQTPGQGLQFLFEYFSETQRNKGNFPGRFSGRQFSNSRSEMNVSTLELGDSALYLCASSFAGQGGDEQYFGPGTRLTVT.

The chain uses TRBV28 and TRBJ1-1, with D maybe TRBD1 (6 bases). Germline CDR1 and CDR2: MDHEN and SYDVKM. V was pared by 6 bases and J by 1 base, with 18 bases between. The CDR3 sequence is 16 residues long. CDR3 bases: TGTGCCAGCAGCCCTCATCGGGGGGCGGCGAACACTGAAGCTTTCTTT. It translates to CASSPHRGAANTEAFF.

V usage is TRBV9 and J usage is TRBJ1-3, with D uncertain. Per germline, CDR1 SGDLS and CDR2 YYNGEE. V lost 0 bases and J 0 bases, leaving 13 bases between the germline ends. The CDR3 spans 17 residues. The CDR3 region has the DNA TGTGCCAGCAGCGTAGCTCTCGGGAAAAACTCTGGAAACACCATATATTTT. This encodes CASSVALGKNSGNTIYF.

The V call is TRBV11-2, the J call TRBJ1-1; D remains ambiguous. Trimming pared 3 bases from V and 2 bases from J, leaving 25 bases between. The germline V gene encodes CDR1 SGHAT and CDR2 FQNNGV. This CDR3 contains 19 residues. The CDR3 DNA reads TGTGCCAGCAGCTTGTTATCGCAGGCCATACGGGCGGGAAACACTGAAGCTTTCTTT. Residues: CASSLLSQAIRAGNTEAFF.

The chain carries TRBV7-9 and TRBJ1-3; D not certain. The germline V gene has CDR1 SEHNR and CDR2 FQNEAQ (reference sequence). V was clipped by 10 bases and J by 0 bases, with 13 bases between them. The CDR3 has 14 residues. CDR3 residues: CAIPDGSSGNTIYF. In DNA, the CDR3 is TGTGCCATACCAGACGGGAGCTCTGGAAACACCATATATTTT.

The chain is built from TRBV6-5 and TRBJ2-1; a weak D match, TRBD2 (5 bases). V lost 5 bases to trimming and J lost 4 bases, with 9 bases between them. Germline CDR1 and CDR2: MNHEY and SVGAGI. The CDR3 runs 13 residues. CDR3 in amino acids: CASSAGLYNEQFF. The CDR3 DNA is TGTGCCAGCAGTGCGGGCCTTTACAATGAGCAGTTCTTC.

Only a few counts were recorded for this clone. The rearrangement joins TRBV7-2 to TRBJ2-3, with 10 nucleotides matching TRBD2. The germline V gene has CDR1 SGHTA and CDR2 FQGNSA. This CDR3 contains 18 residues. J lost 0 bases, V lost 0 bases, and 6 bases had no gene match. Written as DNA, the CDR3 is TGTGCCAGCAGCTTAGCGCCTAGCGGGGGATCTAGCACAGATACGCAGTATTTT. Protein product: CASSLAPSGGSSTDTQYF.

The table lists this clone with a few counts. This chain joins TRBV9 and TRBJ2-1, with D unclear. V was shortened by 4 bases and J by 0 bases, with 11 bases between the two germline ends. Germline V gene sequence: CDR1 SGDLS, CDR2 YYNGEE. The CDR3 runs to 15 residues. For the CDR3, the DNA is TGTGCCAGCAGCCAGACTGGAAACTCCTACAATGAGCAGTTCTTC. Amino acids: CASSQTGNSYNEQFF.

This clone was counted only a few times. The rearrangement joins TRBV28 to TRBJ2-7; 10 positions match TRBD2. Looked up from germline, CDR1 is MDHEN and CDR2 is SYDVKM. Losses at the gene ends were 5 bases for V and 2 bases for J; bases not matched to a gene: 6. CDR3 length: 15 residues. In DNA, the CDR3 is TGTGCCAGCAGTCTAGCGGGAGTGTTGGCCTACGAGCAGTACTTC. Protein: CASSLAGVLAYEQYF.

The chain links TRBV30 to TRBJ2-6; possibly TRBD2 for D (5 bases). The CDR3 is 14 amino acids. Germline V gene data show CDR1 as GTSNPN and CDR2 as SVGIG (reference sequence). V was pared by 1 base and J by 2 bases, with 6 bases between. CDR3: CAWSDGAGANVLTF. CDR3 sequence (DNA): TGTGCCTGGAGTGACGGGGCTGGGGCCAACGTCCTGACTTTC.

The genes are TRBV7-2 and TRBJ2-3; 7 positions agree with TRBD2. The germline V gene has CDR1 SGHTA and CDR2 FQGNSA. J lost 2 bases, V lost 4 bases, and 9 bases had no gene match. CDR3 length: 16 residues. The CDR3 DNA reads TGTGCCAGCAGCTCCCGGGTAGCGGGCACCACAGATACGCAGTATTTT. Its protein product is CASSSRVAGTTDTQYF. The whole variable domain, filled in from reference TRBV7-2 and TRBJ2-3, reads GAGVSQSPSNKVTEKGKDVELRCDPISGHTALYWYRQSLGQGLEFLIYFQGNSAPDKSGLPSDRFSAERTGGSVSTLTIQRTQQEDSAVYLCASSSRVAGTTDTQYFGPGTRLTVL.

The chain combines TRBV7-2 with TRBJ2-3; 12 positions match TRBD2. Unmatched junction bases numbered 10, after V lost 3 bases and J lost 3 bases. The CDR3 runs to 18 residues. The germline V gene has CDR1 SGHTA and CDR2 FQGNSA. The CDR3 region is CASSFRTSGRLRTDTQYF. The CDR3 coding sequence is TGTGCCAGCAGCTTTAGAACTAGCGGGAGGTTACGGACAGATACGCAGTATTTT. Complete variable domain (other parts from reference TRBV7-2 and TRBJ2-3): GAGVSQSPSNKVTEKGKDVELRCDPISGHTALYWYRQSLGQGLEFLIYFQGNSAPDKSGLPSDRFSAERTGGSVSTLTIQRTQQEDSAVYLCASSFRTSGRLRTDTQYFGPGTRLTVL.

The chain is built from TRBV4-3 and TRBJ1-2, with 10 nucleotides matching TRBD1. J was trimmed by 6 bases and V by 0 bases; bases with no gene match: 7. The germline CDR1 and CDR2 sequences are LGHNA and YSLEER. This CDR3 contains 16 residues. The CDR3 reads CASSQEIFGTGDGYTF. In DNA form, the CDR3 reads TGCGCCAGCAGCCAAGAGATATTCGGGACAGGGGATGGCTACACCTTC.

This sequence joins TRBV2 and TRBJ2-1, with 9 nucleotides matching TRBD2. Germline CDR1 SNHLY, CDR2 FYNNEI. With V trimmed by 7 bases and J by 4 bases, 8 bases remained unmatched. This CDR3 has 15 amino acids. This chain's CDR3 is CASIPGTSSYNEQFF. The CDR3 DNA reads TGTGCCAGCATCCCTGGGACTAGCTCTTACAATGAGCAGTTCTTC.

There are a few counts of this clone. The chain uses TRBV10-3 and TRBJ2-1; possible D gene TRBD2, 5 bases. The CDR3 extends over 14 amino acids. Trimming removed 4 bases at V and 2 bases at J, with 9 bases between. Germline V gene sequence: CDR1 ENHRY, CDR2 SYGVKD. This chain's CDR3 is CAISGAVTYNEQFF. The CDR3 DNA reads as TGTGCCATCAGTGGAGCGGTTACCTACAATGAGCAGTTCTTC.

This clone showed up just a few times. The V gene is TRBV4-3, the J gene TRBJ2-3; D not certain. Germline V gene lookup returns CDR1 LGHNA and CDR2 YSLEER. This CDR3 is built from 13 residues. V shed 0 bases and J shed 7 bases, with 8 bases lying between them. CDR3 in amino acids: CASSQDQLNTQYF. The CDR3 DNA follows: TGCGCCAGCAGCCAAGATCAACTCAATACGCAGTATTTT.

This clone was counted only a few times. The rearrangement uses TRBV6-1 and TRBJ1-4; D may be TRBD1 (6 bases). The V and J ends lost 6 bases and 10 bases respectively, with 15 bases between them. The CDR3 spans 13 residues. Germline CDR1 is MNHNS and CDR2 is SASEGT. This CDR3 is CASSAETGRKLFF. In DNA form, the CDR3 reads TGTGCCAGCAGCGCTGAGACAGGAAGAAAACTGTTTTTT.